This TCR beta chain was recorded in a study of T cell clonality in common variable immunodeficiency. General study findings and limits: Shared TCRbeta clones were fewer between CVID subjects than controls. Reportedly, TCR beta sequences from common variable immunodeficiency showed fewer deletions and N-nucleotide insertions.

There are many counts of this clone. Its specificity is not known. The CDR3 end lies 3 residues beyond the end of the read and is filled in from the germline J gene. This CDR3 contains 12 residues. CDR1 and CDR2 from the germline V gene are DFQATT and SNEGSKA (reference sequence). Trimming cost V 6 bases and J 1 base, with 9 bases left between them. Method: immunoSEQ multiplex PCR; TCRdb's copy keeps in-frame clones and lacks some. This sample carries 25,000 to 40,000 clones and no singletons, and under 4.5% goes to the top ten. Sequenced material: peripheral blood mononuclear cells. The genes are TRBV20-1 and TRBJ1-1; D uncertain. The source of this sequence is a person aged 18 to 75 in good health. The CDR3 sequence: CSAPGRNTEAFF. Partial CDR3 DNA: TGCAGTGCCCCGGGGAGGAACACTGAA.